The entry that follows covers one T cell receptor beta chain sequence. These data come from a study of blood T cell repertoires in COVID-19. Across the study: Collection of acute and convalescent COVID-19 samples took place in the United States, Italy and Spain. PBMCs, B-cell-depleted T cells, or T cells were the source of the cDNA or gDNA that made up the material.

This CDR3 has 14 residues. V was trimmed by 2 bases and J by 5 bases, leaving 10 bases between them. Per germline, CDR1 LGHDT and CDR2 YNNKEL (reference sequence). Methods used by the authors: Reference gene primer amplification in the assay estimated nucleated cell counts. Produced via immunoSEQ multiplex PCR; TCRdb's table is partial and in-frame only. V, J and clone size were drawn from that table, and D and trimming were deduced from the DNA. In the table there are 120,000 or so clones, around 76% of which are singletons. The source material was peripheral blood. This TCR was recovered from a man in his sixties with acute or convalescent COVID-19. This sequence joins TRBV3-1 (or the pseudogene TRBV3-2) and TRBJ2-1; possibly TRBD2 for D (6 bases). The CDR3 reads CASSQIRGNNEQFF. The DNA for the CDR3 is TGTGCCAGCAGCCAAATACGGGGGAACAATGAGCAGTTCTTC.